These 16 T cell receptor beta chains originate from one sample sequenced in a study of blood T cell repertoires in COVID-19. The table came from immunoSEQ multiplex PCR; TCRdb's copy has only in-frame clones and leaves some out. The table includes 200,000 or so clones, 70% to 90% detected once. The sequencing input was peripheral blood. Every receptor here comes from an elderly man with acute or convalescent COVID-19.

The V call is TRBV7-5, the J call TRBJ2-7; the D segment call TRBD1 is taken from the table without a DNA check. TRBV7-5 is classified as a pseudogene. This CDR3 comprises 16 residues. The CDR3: CVRSLPPGQGSSWEYF. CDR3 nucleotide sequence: TGTGTCAGAAGCTTACCCCCCGGACAGGGGTCGTCTTGGGAGTACTTC.

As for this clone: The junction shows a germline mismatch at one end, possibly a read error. In DNA, the CDR3 is TGCAGCGTCGAAGGGGCGCGATACGAGCAGTACTTC. This encodes CSVEGARYEQYF. The chain recombines TRBV29-1 with TRBJ2-7; D is possibly TRBD1 (5 bases). In germline, CDR1 is SQVTM, CDR2 ANQGSEA. CDR3 length: 12 residues.

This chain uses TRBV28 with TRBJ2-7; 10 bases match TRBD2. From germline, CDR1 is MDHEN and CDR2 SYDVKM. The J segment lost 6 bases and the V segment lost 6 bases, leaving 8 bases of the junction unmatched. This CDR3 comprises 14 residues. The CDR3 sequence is CASSFPGLAFEQYF. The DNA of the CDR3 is TGTGCCAGCAGCTTCCCGGGACTAGCGTTCGAGCAGTACTTC. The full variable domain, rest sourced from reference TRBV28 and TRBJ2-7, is DVKVTQSSRYLVKRTGEKVFLECVQDMDHENMFWYRQDPGLGLRLIYFSYDVKMKEKGDIPEGYSVSREKKERFSLILESASTNQTSMYLCASSFPGLAFEQYFGPGTRLTVT.

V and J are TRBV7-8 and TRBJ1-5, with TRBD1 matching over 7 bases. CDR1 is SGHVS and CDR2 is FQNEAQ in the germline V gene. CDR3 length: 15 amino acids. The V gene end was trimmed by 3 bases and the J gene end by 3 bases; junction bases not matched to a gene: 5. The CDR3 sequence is CASSFGQGDNQPQHF. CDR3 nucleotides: TGTGCCAGCAGCTTCGGGCAGGGGGACAATCAGCCCCAGCATTTT.

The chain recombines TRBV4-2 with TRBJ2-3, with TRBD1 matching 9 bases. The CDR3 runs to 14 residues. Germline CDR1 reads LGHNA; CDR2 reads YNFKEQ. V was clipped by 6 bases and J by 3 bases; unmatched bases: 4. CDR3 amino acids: CASRGQGMTDTQYF. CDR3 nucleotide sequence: TGTGCCAGCAGGGGACAGGGTATGACAGATACGCAGTATTTT.

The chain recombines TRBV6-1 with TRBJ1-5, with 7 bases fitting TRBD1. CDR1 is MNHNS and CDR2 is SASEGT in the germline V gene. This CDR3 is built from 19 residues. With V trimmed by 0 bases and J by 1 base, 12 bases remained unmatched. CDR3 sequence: CASSEAEQGGYSSNQPQHF. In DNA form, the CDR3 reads TGTGCCAGCAGTGAAGCTGAGCAGGGGGGATATTCGAGCAATCAGCCCCAGCATTTT.

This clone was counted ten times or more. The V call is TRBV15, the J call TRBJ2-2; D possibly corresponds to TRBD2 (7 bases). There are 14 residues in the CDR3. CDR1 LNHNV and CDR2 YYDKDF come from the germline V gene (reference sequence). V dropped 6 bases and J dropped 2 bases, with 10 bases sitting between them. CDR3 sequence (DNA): TGTGCCACCAGGGGGGGGCAAAACACCGGGGAGCTGTTTTTT. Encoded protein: CATRGGQNTGELFF.

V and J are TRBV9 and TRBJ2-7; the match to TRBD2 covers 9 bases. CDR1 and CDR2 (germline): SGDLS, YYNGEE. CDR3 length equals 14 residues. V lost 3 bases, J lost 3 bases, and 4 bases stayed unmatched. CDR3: CASSATTSGYEQYF. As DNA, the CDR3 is TGTGCCAGCAGCGCGACGACTAGCGGCTACGAGCAGTACTTC.

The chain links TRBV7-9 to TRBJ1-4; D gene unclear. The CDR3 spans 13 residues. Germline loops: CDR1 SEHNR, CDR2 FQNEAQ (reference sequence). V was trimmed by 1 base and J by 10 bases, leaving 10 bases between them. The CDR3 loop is CASSLGVRGKLFF. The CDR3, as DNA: TGTGCCAGCAGCTTAGGGGTCCGGGGAAAACTGTTTTTT.

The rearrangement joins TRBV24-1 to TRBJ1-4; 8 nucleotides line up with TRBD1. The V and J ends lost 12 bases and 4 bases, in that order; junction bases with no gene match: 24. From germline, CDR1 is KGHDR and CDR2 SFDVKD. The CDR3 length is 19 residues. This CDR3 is CALFLFRQITGQVNEKLFF. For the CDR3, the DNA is TGTGCCCTCTTTCTATTTCGCCAAATAACGGGACAGGTTAATGAAAAACTGTTTTTT.

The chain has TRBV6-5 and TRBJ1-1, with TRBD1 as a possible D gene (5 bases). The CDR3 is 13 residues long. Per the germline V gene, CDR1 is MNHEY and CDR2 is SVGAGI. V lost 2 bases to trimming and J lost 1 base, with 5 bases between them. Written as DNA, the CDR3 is TGTGCCAGCAGTTACCAGGGGAACACTGAAGCTTTCTTT. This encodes CASSYQGNTEAFF.

As DNA, the CDR3 is TGTGCCAGCAGCCAGCAGGGGGCCGGCGAGCAGTACGTC. Translating gives CASSQQGAGEQYV. V and J are TRBV3-1 (or the pseudogene TRBV3-2) and TRBJ2-7; 8 bases are a match to TRBD1. The germline V gene encodes CDR1 LGHDT and CDR2 YNNKEL (reference sequence). The trim removed 3 bases at V and 6 bases at J, leaving 4 bases unmatched. The length of the CDR3 is 13 residues.

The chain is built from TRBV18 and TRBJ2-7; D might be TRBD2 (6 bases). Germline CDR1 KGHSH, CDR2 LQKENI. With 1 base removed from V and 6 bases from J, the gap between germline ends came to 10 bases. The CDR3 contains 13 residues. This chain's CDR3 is CASSPRGVGEQYF. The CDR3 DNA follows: TGTGCCAGCTCACCACGGGGGGTGGGCGAGCAGTACTTC.

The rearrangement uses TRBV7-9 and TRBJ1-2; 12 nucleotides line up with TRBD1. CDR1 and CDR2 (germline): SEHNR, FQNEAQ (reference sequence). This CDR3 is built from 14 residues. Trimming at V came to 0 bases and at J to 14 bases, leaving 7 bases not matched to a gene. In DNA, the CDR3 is TGTGCCAGCAGCTTAGCGGGGGGACAGGGGGCTACAACCTTC. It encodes CASSLAGGQGATTF.

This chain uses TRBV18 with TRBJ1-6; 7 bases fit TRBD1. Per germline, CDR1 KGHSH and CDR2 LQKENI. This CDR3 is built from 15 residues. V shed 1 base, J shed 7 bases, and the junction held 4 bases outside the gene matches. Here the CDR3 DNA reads TGTGCCAGCTCACCACGCAGGGGGGAGAATTCACCCCTCCACTTT. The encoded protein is CASSPRRGENSPLHF.

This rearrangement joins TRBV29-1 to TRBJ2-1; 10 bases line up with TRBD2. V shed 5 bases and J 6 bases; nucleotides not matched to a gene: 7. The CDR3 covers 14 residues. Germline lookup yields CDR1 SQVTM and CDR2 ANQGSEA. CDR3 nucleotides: TGCAGCGTTCGAGCGGGAGGGCCCTCCAATGAGCAGTTCTTC. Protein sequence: CSVRAGGPSNEQFF.